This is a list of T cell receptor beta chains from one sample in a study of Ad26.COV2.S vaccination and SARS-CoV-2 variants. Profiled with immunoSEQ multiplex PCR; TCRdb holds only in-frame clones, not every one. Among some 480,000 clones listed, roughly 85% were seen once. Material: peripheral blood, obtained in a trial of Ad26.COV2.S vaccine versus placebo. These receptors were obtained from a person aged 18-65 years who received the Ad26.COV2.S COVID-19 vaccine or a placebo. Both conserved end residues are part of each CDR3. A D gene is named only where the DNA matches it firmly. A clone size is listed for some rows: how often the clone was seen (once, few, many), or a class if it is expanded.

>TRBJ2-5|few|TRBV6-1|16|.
CASSEALTIPRETQYF
TGTGCCAGCAGTGAAGCGCTGACTATCCCTCGAGAGACCCAGTACTTC
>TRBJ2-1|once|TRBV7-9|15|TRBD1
CASSRRDRAYNEQFF
TGTGCCAGCAGTCGACGGGACAGAGCCTACAATGAGCAGTTCTTC
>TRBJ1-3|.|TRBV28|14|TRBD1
CASSLDRAGNTIYF
TGTGCCAGCAGTTTAGACAGGGCTGGAAACACCATATATTTT
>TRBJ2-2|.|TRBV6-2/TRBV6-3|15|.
CASSTLGGSTGELFF
TGTGCCAGCAGCACCTTGGGAGGTTCCACCGGGGAGCTGTTTTTT
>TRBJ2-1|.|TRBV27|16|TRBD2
CASSFLTSGMMNEQFF
TGTGCCAGCAGTTTCCTCACTAGCGGGATGATGAATGAGCAGTTCTTC
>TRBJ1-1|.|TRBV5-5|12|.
CASSLVGTEAFF
TGTGCCAGCAGCTTGGTTGGCACTGAAGCTTTCTTT
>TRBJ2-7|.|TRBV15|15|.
CATSRDRYRTYEQYF
TGTGCCACCAGCAGAGATCGTTACAGAACCTACGAGCAGTACTTC
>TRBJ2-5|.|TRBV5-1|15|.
CASSFNQAPSETQYF
TGCGCCAGCAGCTTTAATCAGGCCCCATCAGAGACCCAGTACTTC
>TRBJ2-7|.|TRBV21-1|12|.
CASSGDSYEQYF
TGTGCCAGCAGCGGCGACTCCTACGAGCAGTACTTC
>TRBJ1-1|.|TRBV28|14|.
CASSSESTNTEAFF
TGTGCCAGCAGTTCTGAAAGCACGAACACTGAAGCTTTCTTT
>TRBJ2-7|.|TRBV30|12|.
CAWKKGTYEQYF
TGTGCCTGGAAAAAGGGTACTTACGAGCAGTACTTC
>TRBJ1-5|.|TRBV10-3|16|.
CAIRTGGGRGNQPQHF
TGTGCCATCAGAACGGGGGGGGGCCGTGGCAATCAGCCCCAGCATTTT
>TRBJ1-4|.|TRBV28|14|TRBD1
CASRLGQLGEKLFF
TGTGCCAGCAGACTGGGACAGTTGGGTGAAAAACTGTTTTTT
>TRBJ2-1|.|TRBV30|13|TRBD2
CAWSTPGGNEQFF
TGTGCCTGGAGTACACCGGGAGGTAATGAGCAGTTCTTC
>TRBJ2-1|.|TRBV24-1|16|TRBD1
CATSDSTGSSYNEQFF
TGTGCCACCAGTGACTCGACAGGGAGCTCCTACAATGAGCAGTTCTTC
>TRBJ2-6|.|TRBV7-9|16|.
CAIRGTEDSGANVLTF
TGTGCCATCCGCGGGACAGAAGACTCTGGGGCCAACGTCCTGACTTTC
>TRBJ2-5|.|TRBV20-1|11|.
CSSSWGETQYF
TGCAGTTCTTCCTGGGGGGAAACCCAGTACTTC
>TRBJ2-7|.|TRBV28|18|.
CASSLLGAEHPTRMEQYF
TGTGCCAGCAGTTTACTAGGTGCTGAACACCCGACCCGAATGGAGCAGTACTTC
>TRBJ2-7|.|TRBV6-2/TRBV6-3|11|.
CASSSSGEQYF
TGTGCCAGCAGTTCCTCCGGTGAGCAGTACTTC
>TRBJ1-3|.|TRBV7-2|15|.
CASSLEGISGNTIYF
TGTGCCAGCAGCTTAGAAGGGATCTCTGGAAACACCATATATTTT
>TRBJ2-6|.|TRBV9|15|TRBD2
CASGLAGAGANVLTF
TGTGCCAGCGGACTCGCGGGGGCTGGGGCCAACGTCCTGACTTTC
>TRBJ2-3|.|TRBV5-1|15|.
CASSLALGSTDTQYF
TGCGCCAGCAGCTTGGCCCTCGGGAGCACAGATACGCAGTATTTT
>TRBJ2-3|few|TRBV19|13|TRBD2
CASGREGTDTQYF
TGTGCCAGCGGGAGGGAGGGCACAGATACGCAGTATTTT
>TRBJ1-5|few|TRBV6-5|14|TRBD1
CASSMTGSGQPQHF
TGTGCCAGCAGCATGACAGGGTCAGGCCAGCCCCAGCATTTT
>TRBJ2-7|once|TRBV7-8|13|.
CASSLANRYEQYF
TGTGCCAGCAGCTTAGCGAATAGGTACGAGCAGTACTTC
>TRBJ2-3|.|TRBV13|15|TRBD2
CASSHTSGSSDTQYF
TGTGCCAGCAGCCACACTAGCGGGAGCTCAGATACGCAGTATTTT
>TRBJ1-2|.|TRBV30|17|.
CAWTAAPGQSANYGYTF
TGTGCCTGGACGGCCGCCCCGGGGCAGTCAGCTAACTATGGCTACACCTTC
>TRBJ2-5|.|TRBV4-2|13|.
CASSQHRQETQYF
TGTGCCAGCAGCCAACACAGGCAAGAGACCCAGTACTTC
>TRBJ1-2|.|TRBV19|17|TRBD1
CASSTRQGAGDNYGYTF
TGTGCCAGTAGTACTCGACAGGGGGCGGGGGACAACTATGGCTACACCTTC
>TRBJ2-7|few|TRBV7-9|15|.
CASSTSGTGAYEQYF
TGTGCCAGCAGTACTTCCGGGACGGGCGCCTACGAGCAGTACTTC
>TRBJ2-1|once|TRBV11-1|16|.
CASSLSLVREANEQFF
TGTGCCAGCAGCCTCTCTTTGGTTAGGGAGGCCAATGAGCAGTTCTTC
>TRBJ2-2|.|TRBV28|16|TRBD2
CASRYPGGGTTGELFF
TGTGCCAGCAGATACCCGGGAGGAGGCACCACCGGGGAGCTGTTTTTT
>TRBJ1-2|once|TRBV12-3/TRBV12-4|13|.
CASLSRPGHGYTF
TGTGCCAGTCTGAGCCGCCCTGGCCATGGCTACACCTTC
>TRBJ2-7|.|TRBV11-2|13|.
CASQPDYGHEQYF
TGTGCCAGCCAACCGGATTACGGTCACGAGCAGTACTTC
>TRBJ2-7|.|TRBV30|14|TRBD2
CAWSGRRVGREQYF
TGTGCCTGGAGTGGGAGGCGAGTCGGGAGGGAGCAGTACTTC
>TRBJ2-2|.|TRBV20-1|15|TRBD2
CSASTGGSYSGELFF
TGCAGTGCTAGTACGGGCGGGAGCTATTCCGGGGAGCTGTTTTTT
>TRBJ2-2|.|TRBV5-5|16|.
CASSLGGTPNTGELFF
TGTGCCAGCAGCTTGGGTGGGACACCTAACACCGGGGAGCTGTTTTTT
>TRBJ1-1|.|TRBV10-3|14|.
CAISVGRENTEAFF
TGTGCCATCAGTGTCGGGAGAGAGAACACTGAAGCTTTCTTT
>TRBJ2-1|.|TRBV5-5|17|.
CASSPGAVISSYNEQFF
TGTGCCAGCTCCCCCGGGGCGGTGATAAGCTCCTACAATGAGCAGTTCTTC
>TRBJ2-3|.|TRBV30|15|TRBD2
CAWTLGLAGGDTQYF
TGTGCCTGGACTTTGGGACTAGCGGGGGGGGATACGCAGTATTTT
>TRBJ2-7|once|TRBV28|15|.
CASKMSGPGGSEQYF
TGTGCCAGCAAGATGAGTGGGCCTGGGGGGTCCGAGCAGTACTTC
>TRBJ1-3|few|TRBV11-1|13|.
CASSVDVGNTIYF
TGTGCCAGCAGCGTGGACGTCGGAAACACCATATATTTT
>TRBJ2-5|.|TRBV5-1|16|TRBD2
CASSARRLAGGETQYF
TGCGCCAGCAGCGCACGACGACTAGCGGGGGGAGAGACCCAGTACTTC
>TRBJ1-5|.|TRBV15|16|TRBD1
CATSRGPTGGNQPQHF
TGTGCCACCAGCAGAGGCCCCACAGGGGGCAATCAGCCCCAGCATTTT
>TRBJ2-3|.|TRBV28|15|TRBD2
CASSWGGLVKVAQYF
TGTGCCAGCAGTTGGGGGGGACTAGTAAAGGTGGCGCAGTATTTT
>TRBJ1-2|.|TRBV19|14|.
CASSIMRADYGYTF
TGTGCCAGTAGTATAATGCGGGCAGACTATGGCTACACCTTC
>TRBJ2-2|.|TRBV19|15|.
CASSIPAVGTGELFF
TGTGCCAGTAGTATCCCCGCGGTGGGCACCGGGGAGCTGTTTTTT
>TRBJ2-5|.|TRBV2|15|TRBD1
CASSGGGQGLETQYF
TGTGCCAGCAGTGGGGGGGGACAGGGGTTAGAGACCCAGTACTTC
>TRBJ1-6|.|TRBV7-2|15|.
CASSPRRGLDSPLHF
TGTGCCAGCAGCCCCCGTAGGGGTCTAGATTCACCCCTCCACTTT
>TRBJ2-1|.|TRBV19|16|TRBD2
CASSIVSGRSYNEQFF
TGTGCCAGTAGTATAGTAAGCGGGAGGTCCTACAATGAGCAGTTCTTC